The clone carrying this T cell receptor (beta chain) was seen a handful of times. The antigen remains undetermined. The TCR beta library used iRepertoire HTBI primers with Arm-PCR amplification of CDR3. TCRdb reprocessed the multiplex PCR reads with MiXCR, giving one entry per CDR3 protein. The sample shows more than 300,000 distinct CDR3 sequences, roughly 20% of them seen only once. Time point described: persistent/refractory GD, antithyroid drugs over 5 years with positive TRAb. PBMC-derived RNA was used for the TCR library. It was by American Thyroid Association guidelines that Graves' disease was diagnosed. The source of the sample is a study of regulatory T cells in long-lasting Graves disease. General observations from the study: With approximately 2,500 shared public clonotypes, persistent patients exceeded new patients, who shared about a thousand. TCR diversity in persistent Graves' patients was below that of newly diagnosed ones.

The starting material was peripheral blood mononuclear cells (PBMCs), obtained when the disease was refractory, from a patient treated with antithyroid drugs. This clonotype was sampled from a woman aged 40 to 50 with Graves disease.

In nucleotides, the CDR3 is TGTGCCAGCACTGCCACCAGGAACACCGGGGAGCTGTTTTTT. This gives the protein CASTATRNTGELFF. V usage is TRBV6-1 and J usage is TRBJ2-2, with D unclear. The CDR3 runs 14 residues. The germline V and J ends were trimmed by 7 bases and 1 base, with 10 bases remaining between them. In germline, CDR1 is MNHNS, CDR2 SASEGT.